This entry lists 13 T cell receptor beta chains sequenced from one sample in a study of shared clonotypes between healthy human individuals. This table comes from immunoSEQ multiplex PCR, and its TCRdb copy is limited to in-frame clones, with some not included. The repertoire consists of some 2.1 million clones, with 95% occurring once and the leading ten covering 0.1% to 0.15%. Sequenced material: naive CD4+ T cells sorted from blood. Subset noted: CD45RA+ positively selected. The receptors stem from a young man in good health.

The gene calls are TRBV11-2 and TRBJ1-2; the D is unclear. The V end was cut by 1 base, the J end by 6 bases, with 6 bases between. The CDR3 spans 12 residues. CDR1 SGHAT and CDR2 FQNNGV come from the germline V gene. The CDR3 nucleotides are TGTGCCAGCAGCTTAGCCGGGGATGGCTACACCTTC. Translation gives CASSLAGDGYTF.

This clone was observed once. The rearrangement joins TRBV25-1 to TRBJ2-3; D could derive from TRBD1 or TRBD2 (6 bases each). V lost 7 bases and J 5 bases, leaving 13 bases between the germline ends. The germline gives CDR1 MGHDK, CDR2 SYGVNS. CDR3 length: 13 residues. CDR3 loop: CASTDGGRDTQYF. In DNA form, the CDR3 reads TGTGCCAGCACGGACGGGGGCAGAGATACGCAGTATTTT.

CDR3 protein: CASSLRDTANTGELFF. The DNA of the CDR3 is TGTGCCAGCAGTCTGCGGGACACCGCGAACACCGGGGAGCTGTTTTTT. The rearrangement joins TRBV25-1 to TRBJ2-2; either TRBD1 or TRBD2 may supply D (6 bases each). The CDR3 is 16 residues long. The V gene's germline CDR1 is MGHDK and CDR2 SYGVNS. The V gene lost 5 bases and the J gene lost 0 bases, with 13 bases spanning the gap.

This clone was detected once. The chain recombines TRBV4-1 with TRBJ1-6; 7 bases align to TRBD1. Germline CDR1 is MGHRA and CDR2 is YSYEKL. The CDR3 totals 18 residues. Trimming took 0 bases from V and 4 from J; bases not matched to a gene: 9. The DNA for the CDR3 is TGCGCCAGCAGCCAAGAATCCGAGACAGGGCTTTATAATTCACCCCTCCACTTT. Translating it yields CASSQESETGLYNSPLHF.

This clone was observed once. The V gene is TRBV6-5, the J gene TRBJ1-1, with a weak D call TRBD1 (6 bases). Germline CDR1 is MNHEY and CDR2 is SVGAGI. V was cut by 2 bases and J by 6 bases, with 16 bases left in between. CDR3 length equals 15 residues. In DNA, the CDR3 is TGTGCCAGCAGTTACGTGACAGCCAGGGGCGCTGAAGCTTTCTTT. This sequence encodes CASSYVTARGAEAFF.

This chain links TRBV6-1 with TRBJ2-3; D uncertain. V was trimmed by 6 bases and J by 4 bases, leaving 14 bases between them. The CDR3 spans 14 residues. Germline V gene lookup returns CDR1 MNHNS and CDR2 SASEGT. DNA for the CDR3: TGTGCCAGCAGAGCCCTCTTTAGTGCAGATACGCAGTATTTT. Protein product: CASRALFSADTQYF.

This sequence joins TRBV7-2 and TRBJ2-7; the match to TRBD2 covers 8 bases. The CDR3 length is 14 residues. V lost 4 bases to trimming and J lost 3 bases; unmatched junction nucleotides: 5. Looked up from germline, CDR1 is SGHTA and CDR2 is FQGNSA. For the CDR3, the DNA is TGTGCCAGCAGCTGGGGGACTAGGGGCTACGAGCAGTACTTC. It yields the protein CASSWGTRGYEQYF.

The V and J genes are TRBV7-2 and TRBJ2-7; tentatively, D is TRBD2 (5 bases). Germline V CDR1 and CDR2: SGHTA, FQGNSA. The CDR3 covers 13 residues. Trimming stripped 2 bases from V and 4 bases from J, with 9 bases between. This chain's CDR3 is CASSLSGPYEQYF. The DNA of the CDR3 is TGTGCCAGCAGCTTAAGCGGACCGTACGAGCAGTACTTC.

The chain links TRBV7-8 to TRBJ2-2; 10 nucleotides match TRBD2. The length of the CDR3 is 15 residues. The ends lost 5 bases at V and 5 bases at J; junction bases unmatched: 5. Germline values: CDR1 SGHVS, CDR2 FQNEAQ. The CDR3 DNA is TGTGCCAGCAGCCAGCGGGGGGGCCTAACCGGGGAGCTGTTTTTT. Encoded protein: CASSQRGGLTGELFF.

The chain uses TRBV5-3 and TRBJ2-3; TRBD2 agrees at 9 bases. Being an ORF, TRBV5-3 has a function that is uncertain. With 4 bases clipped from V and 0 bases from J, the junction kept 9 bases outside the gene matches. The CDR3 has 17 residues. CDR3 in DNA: TGTGCCAGAAGCCTAGCGGGATTTGCTACTAGCACAGATACGCAGTATTTT. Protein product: CARSLAGFATSTDTQYF.

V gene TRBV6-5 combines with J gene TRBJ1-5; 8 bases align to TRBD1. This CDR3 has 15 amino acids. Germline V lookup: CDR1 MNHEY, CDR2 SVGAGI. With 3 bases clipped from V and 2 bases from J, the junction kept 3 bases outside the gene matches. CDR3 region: CASSYTGGGNQPQHF. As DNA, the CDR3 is TGTGCCAGCAGTTATACAGGGGGAGGCAATCAGCCCCAGCATTTT.

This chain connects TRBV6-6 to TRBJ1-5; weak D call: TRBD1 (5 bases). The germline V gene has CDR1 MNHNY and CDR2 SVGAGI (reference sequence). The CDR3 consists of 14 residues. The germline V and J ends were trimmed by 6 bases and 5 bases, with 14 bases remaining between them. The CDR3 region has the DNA TGTGCCAGCAGACGGGGGGGTGACCATCAGCCCCAGCATTTT. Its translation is CASRRGGDHQPQHF.

Here the CDR3 reads CASSFVGALGSPLHF. DNA of the CDR3: TGTGCCAGCAGCTTCGTCGGAGCCTTGGGGTCACCCCTCCACTTT. The V and J genes are TRBV7-9 and TRBJ1-6; D is ambiguous. Per germline, CDR1 SEHNR and CDR2 FQNEAQ (reference sequence). Trimming cost V 3 bases and J 10 bases, with 16 bases left between them. The CDR3 sequence is 15 residues long.